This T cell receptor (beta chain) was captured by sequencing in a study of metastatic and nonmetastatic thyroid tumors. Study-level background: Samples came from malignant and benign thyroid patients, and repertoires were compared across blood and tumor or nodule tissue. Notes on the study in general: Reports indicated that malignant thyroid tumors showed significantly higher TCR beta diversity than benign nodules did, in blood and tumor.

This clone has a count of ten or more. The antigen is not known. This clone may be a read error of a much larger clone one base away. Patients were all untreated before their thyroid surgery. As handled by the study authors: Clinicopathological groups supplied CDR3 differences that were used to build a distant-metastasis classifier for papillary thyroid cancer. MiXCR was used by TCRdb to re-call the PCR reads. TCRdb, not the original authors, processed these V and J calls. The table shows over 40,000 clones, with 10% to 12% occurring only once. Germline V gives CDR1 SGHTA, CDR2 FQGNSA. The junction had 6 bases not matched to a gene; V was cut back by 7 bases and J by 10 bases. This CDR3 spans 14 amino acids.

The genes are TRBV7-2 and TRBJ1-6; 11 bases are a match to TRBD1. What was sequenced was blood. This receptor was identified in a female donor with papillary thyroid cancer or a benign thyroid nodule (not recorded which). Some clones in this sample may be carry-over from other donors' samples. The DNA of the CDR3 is TGTGCCAGCAAGGACCGGACAGGGGGCTCACCCCTCCACTTT. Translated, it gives CASKDRTGGSPLHF.